The next 13 T cell receptor beta chains were all read from a single sample in a study of blood T cell repertoires in COVID-19. Repertoires were generated with immunoSEQ multiplex PCR, while TCRdb's copy carries only in-frame clones and drops some. The repertoire holds some 240,000 clones, with roughly 90% as singletons. The material sequenced was peripheral blood. The source is a woman between 55 and 75 years old with COVID-19, enrolled during active disease.

The rearrangement links TRBV7-2 to TRBJ2-1; 9 nucleotides align to TRBD2. There are 14 residues in the CDR3. Trimming at V came to 1 base and at J to 6 bases, leaving 1 base not matched to a gene. The germline gives CDR1 SGHTA, CDR2 FQGNSA. The CDR3 DNA sequence: TGTGCCAGCAGCTTAGGGACTAGCGCCAATGAGCAGTTCTTC. It is translated as CASSLGTSANEQFF.

The chain employs TRBV5-1 and TRBJ1-1; perhaps TRBD1 as D (6 bases). Looked up from germline, CDR1 is SGHRS and CDR2 is YFSETQ. The CDR3 contains 13 residues. The V end lost 2 bases, the J end lost 3 bases, and 8 bases lay between the germline ends. The CDR3 DNA reads as TGCGCCAGCAGCTTAAAGGGGGACACTGAAGCTTTCTTT. It encodes CASSLKGDTEAFF. Full variable domain (rest looked up from reference TRBV5-1 and TRBJ1-1): KAGVTQTPRYLIKTRGQQVTLSCSPISGHRSVSWYQQTPGQGLQFLFEYFSETQRNKGNFPGRFSGRQFSNSRSEMNVSTLELGDSALYLCASSLKGDTEAFFGQGTRLTVV.

This clone came up a few times. CDR3 sequence: CASRLTWDSKAFF. CDR3 nucleotide sequence: TGTGCCAGCCGGCTAACCTGGGACAGCAAAGCTTTCTTT. This chain links TRBV12-3 or TRBV12-4 with TRBJ1-1, with 7 positions matching TRBD1. CDR3 size: 13 residues. J was trimmed by 9 bases and V by 8 bases; bases with no gene match: 12.

The chain links TRBV19 to TRBJ2-1, with a tentative D call TRBD1 (5 bases). V dropped 5 bases and J dropped 4 bases, with 9 bases sitting between them. Germline CDR1 is LNHDA and CDR2 is SQIVND (reference sequence). This CDR3 is 13 amino acids long. The CDR3 region is CASSATVYNEQFF. CDR3 bases: TGTGCCAGTAGTGCGACAGTTTACAATGAGCAGTTCTTC.

This sequence joins TRBV6-1 and TRBJ1-1, with D uncertain. The CDR3 runs 12 residues. Trimming removed 3 bases from V and 11 bases from J, with 13 bases in between. From germline, CDR1 is MNHNS and CDR2 SASEGT. The CDR3 loop reads CASSESRSVAFF. The CDR3 DNA sequence: TGTGCCAGCAGTGAGTCACGTTCGGTGGCTTTCTTT.

The chain joins TRBV6-5 to TRBJ1-3, with no clear D. V lost 0 bases and J lost 0, with 9 bases in between. The CDR3 extends over 16 amino acids. CDR1 is MNHEY and CDR2 is SVGAGI in the germline V gene. The CDR3 bases are TGTGCCAGCAGTTACTCGGGCCGGTTCTCTGGAAACACCATATATTTT. It specifies CASSYSGRFSGNTIYF.

The chain joins TRBV27 to TRBJ1-5; TRBD1 matches at 9 bases. Per germline, CDR1 MNHEY and CDR2 SMNVEV (reference sequence). Germline trimming cut 5 bases from V and 3 bases from J; bases unmatched to any gene: 20. The CDR3 loop spans 20 amino acids. Here the CDR3 DNA reads TGTGCCAGCAGTAAGATTCTTACCCTCCACCGGGACAGGGCCAATCAGCCCCAGCATTTT. Amino acids: CASSKILTLHRDRANQPQHF.

The gene calls are TRBV7-9 and TRBJ1-1, with D hard to call. Per germline, CDR1 SEHNR and CDR2 FQNEAQ (reference sequence). This CDR3 is built from 15 residues. The ends were cut back, 5 bases at V and 2 bases at J, with 15 bases in the middle. CDR3 coding DNA: TGTGCCAGCAGCGACCTGACACGAACTAACACTGAAGCTTTCTTT. It is translated as CASSDLTRTNTEAFF.

V usage is TRBV9 and J usage is TRBJ2-1, with 7 bases matching TRBD1. This CDR3 is 15 amino acids long. Germline V lookup: CDR1 SGDLS, CDR2 YYNGEE. J was trimmed by 7 bases and V by 3 bases; bases with no gene match: 10. DNA for the CDR3: TGTGCCAGCAGCGCAACCGGGACAGCTCCTAATGAGCAGTTCTTC. Protein: CASSATGTAPNEQFF. The entire variable domain, with the rest obtained from reference TRBV9 and TRBJ2-1, is as follows: DSGVTQTPKHLITATGQRVTLRCSPRSGDLSVYWYQQSLDQGLQFLIQYYNGEERAKGNILERFSAQQFPDLHSELNLSSLELGDSALYFCASSATGTAPNEQFFGPGTRLTVL.

The chain is built from TRBV2 and TRBJ1-6, with 8 bases identical to TRBD1. This CDR3 has 15 amino acids. Germline loops: CDR1 SNHLY, CDR2 FYNNEI. The V and J ends lost 2 bases and 9 bases, in that order; junction bases with no gene match: 6. CDR3: CASSEWRTGSSPLHF. In DNA, the CDR3 is TGTGCCAGCAGTGAATGGAGGACAGGGAGTTCACCCCTCCACTTT.

The V and J genes are TRBV9 and TRBJ1-2; 8 nucleotides match TRBD1. With 4 bases clipped from V and 6 bases from J, the junction kept 8 bases outside the gene matches. Germline V gene data show CDR1 as SGDLS and CDR2 as YYNGEE. There are 14 residues in the CDR3. Written as DNA, the CDR3 is TGTGCCAGCAGCTTGAGGACAGGGAGGGATGGCTACACCTTC. Protein sequence: CASSLRTGRDGYTF.

The chain recombines TRBV5-1 with TRBJ2-7; 11 bases line up with TRBD1. Germline lookup yields CDR1 SGHRS and CDR2 YFSETQ. The length of the CDR3 is 14 residues. With V trimmed by 0 bases and J by 6 bases, 2 bases remained unmatched. CDR3 sequence reads: CASSLGDRGSEQYF. The CDR3 region has the DNA TGCGCCAGCAGCTTGGGGGACAGGGGGTCCGAGCAGTACTTC.

V usage is TRBV6-1 and J usage is TRBJ2-5, with D possibly being TRBD2 (5 bases). The germline CDR1 and CDR2 sequences are MNHNS and SASEGT. V lost 3 bases to trimming and J lost 7 bases, with 12 bases between them. The CDR3 covers 13 residues. CDR3 sequence reads: CASSDGRSVTQYF. The CDR3 bases are TGTGCCAGCAGTGATGGACGTAGCGTGACCCAGTACTTC.